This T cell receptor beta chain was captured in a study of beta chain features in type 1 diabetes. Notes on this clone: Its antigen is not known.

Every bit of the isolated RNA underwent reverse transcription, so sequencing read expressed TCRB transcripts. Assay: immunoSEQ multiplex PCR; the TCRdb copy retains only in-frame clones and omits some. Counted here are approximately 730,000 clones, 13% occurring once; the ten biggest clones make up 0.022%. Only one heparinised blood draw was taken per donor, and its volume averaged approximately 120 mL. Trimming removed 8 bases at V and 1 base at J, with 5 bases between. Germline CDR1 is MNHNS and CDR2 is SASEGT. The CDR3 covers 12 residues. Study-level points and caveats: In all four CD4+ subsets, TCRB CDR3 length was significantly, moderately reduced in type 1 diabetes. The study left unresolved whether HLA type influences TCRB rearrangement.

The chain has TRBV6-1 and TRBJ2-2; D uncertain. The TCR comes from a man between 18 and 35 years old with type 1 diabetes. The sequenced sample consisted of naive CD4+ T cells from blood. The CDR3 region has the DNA TGTGCCAGCTACTTGAACACCGGGGAGCTGTTTTTT. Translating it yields CASYLNTGELFF.